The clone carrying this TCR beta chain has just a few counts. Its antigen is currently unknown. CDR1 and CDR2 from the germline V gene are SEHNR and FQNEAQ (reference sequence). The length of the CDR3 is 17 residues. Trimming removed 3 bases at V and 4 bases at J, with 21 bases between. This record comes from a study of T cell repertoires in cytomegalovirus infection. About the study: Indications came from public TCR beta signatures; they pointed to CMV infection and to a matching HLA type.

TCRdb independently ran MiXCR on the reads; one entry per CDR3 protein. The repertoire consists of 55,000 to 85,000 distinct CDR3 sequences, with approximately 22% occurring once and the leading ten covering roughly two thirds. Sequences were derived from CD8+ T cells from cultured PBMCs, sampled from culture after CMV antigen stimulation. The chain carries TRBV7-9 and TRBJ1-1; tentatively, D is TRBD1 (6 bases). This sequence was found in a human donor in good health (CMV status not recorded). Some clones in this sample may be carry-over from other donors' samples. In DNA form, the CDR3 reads TGTGCCAGCAGCTTGAGGCAGGGGCTGGAATGGGGCACTGAAGCTTTCTTT. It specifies CASSLRQGLEWGTEAFF.